Below are 22 T cell receptor beta chains sequenced from a single sample in a study of blood T cell repertoires in COVID-19. The method was immunoSEQ multiplex PCR; TCRdb's version includes in-frame clones alone and lacks a portion of them. Seen here are around 99,000 clones, around 80% observed once, and the top ten hold roughly 4%. The sample comprised peripheral blood. These receptors originate from an older man with acute or convalescent COVID-19.

The J gene is TRBJ2-3, the V gene TRBV7-3; D might be TRBD2 (5 bases). V lost 1 base and J 0 bases, leaving 11 bases between the germline ends. This CDR3 region has 16 residues. Germline CDR1 SGHTA, CDR2 FQGTGA. CDR3 coding DNA: TGTGCCAGCAGCTTAAACGGGGTTACCAGCACAGATACGCAGTATTTT. Translating gives CASSLNGVTSTDTQYF. The full variable domain, in which reference TRBV7-3 and TRBJ2-3 provide the parts outside the CDR3, is GAGVSQTPSNKVTEKGKYVELRCDPISGHTALYWYRQSLGQGPEFLIYFQGTGAADDSGLPNDRFFAVRPEGSVSTLKIQRTERGDSAVYLCASSLNGVTSTDTQYFGPGTRLTVL.

The V call is TRBV6-5, the J call TRBJ1-2, with unresolved D. CDR1 is MNHEY, CDR2 SVGAGI, per germline. The CDR3 covers 14 residues. V lost 4 bases, J lost 4 bases, and 13 bases lay in between. The CDR3 nucleotides are TGTGCCAGCAGTTTCACGGGGTCGGCCTATGGCTACACCTTC. Translating it yields CASSFTGSAYGYTF.

The rearrangement links TRBV3-1 (or the pseudogene TRBV3-2) to TRBJ1-4; D gene unclear. The CDR3 spans 15 residues. The germline CDR1 and CDR2 sequences are LGHDT and YNNKEL (reference sequence). The germline V and J ends were trimmed by 0 bases and 0 bases, with 5 bases remaining between them. CDR3 sequence reads: CASSQDPSTNEKLFF. CDR3 DNA sequence: TGTGCCAGCAGCCAAGATCCTTCAACTAATGAAAAACTGTTTTTT.

The CDR3 bases are TGCGCCAGCAGCCAAGGGCTAGCGGGGGCCCCATTCCAGTACTTC. Its protein is CASSQGLAGAPFQYF. This chain joins TRBV4-3 and TRBJ2-5, with TRBD2 identical over 10 bases. Trimming at V came to 1 base and at J to 10 bases, leaving 9 bases not matched to a gene. The CDR3 consists of 15 residues. Germline V lookup: CDR1 LGHNA, CDR2 YSLEER.

This clone was counted between two and nine times. The J gene is TRBJ1-1, the V gene TRBV6-5; no definite D call. The CDR3 spans 13 residues. CDR1 is MNHEY and CDR2 is SVGAGI in the germline V gene. V lost 6 bases and J lost 4, with 12 bases in between. Written as DNA, the CDR3 is TGTGCCAGCAGGGCGGGTGGGTCCACTGAAGCTTTCTTT. The encoded protein is CASRAGGSTEAFF.

J is TRBJ2-3 and V is TRBV6-1; D is possibly TRBD1 (5 bases). CDR1 and CDR2 from the germline V gene are MNHNS and SASEGT. The CDR3 is 15 residues long. Trimming shortened V by 0 bases and J by 4 bases, and 11 bases separated the two germline ends. The CDR3 bases are TGTGCCAGCAGTGAAGCAGGGCAGGGCGCAGATACGCAGTATTTT. Protein sequence: CASSEAGQGADTQYF.

This chain connects TRBV2 to TRBJ1-3; 10 positions match TRBD1. The CDR3 covers 16 residues. Germline loops: CDR1 SNHLY, CDR2 FYNNEI. V was clipped by 6 bases and J by 4 bases; unmatched bases: 9. The CDR3: CASSATGQGGGNTIYF. In nucleotides, the CDR3 is TGTGCCAGCAGCGCGACTGGACAGGGGGGAGGAAACACCATATATTTT.

V gene TRBV10-1 combines with J gene TRBJ2-7; 7 bases are shared with TRBD1. Germline assignment: CDR1 WNHNN and CDR2 SYGVQD (reference sequence). The ends lost 6 bases at V and 7 bases at J; junction bases unmatched: 12. CDR3 length equals 14 residues. DNA of the CDR3: TGCGCCAGCAGCGGGTCGGCGAAGACAGGGGAGCAGTACTTC. Translation: CASSGSAKTGEQYF.

This clone has a single count. DNA of the CDR3: TGTGCCACCAGCAGAAGGCAGGGGGTTTCTGGGGCCAACGTCCTGACTTTC. As protein: CATSRRQGVSGANVLTF. J is TRBJ2-6 and V is TRBV15; 7 nucleotides line up with TRBD1. Germline V gene lookup returns CDR1 LNHNV and CDR2 YYDKDF (reference sequence). The length of the CDR3 is 17 residues. With 2 bases clipped from V and 1 base from J, the junction kept 5 bases outside the gene matches. The complete variable domain, with remaining parts taken from reference TRBV15 and TRBJ2-6, reads DAMVIQNPRYQVTQFGKPVTLSCSQTLNHNVMYWYQQKSSQAPKLLFHYYDKDFNNEADTPDNFQSRRPNTSFCFLDIRSPGLGDTAMYLCATSRRQGVSGANVLTFGAGSRLTVL.

This clone has only one observation. The CDR3 DNA follows: TGTGCCAGCAGGCCAGCCAAGGGGGTTTGGGATCAGCCCCAGCATTTT. This encodes CASRPAKGVWDQPQHF. This chain uses TRBV6-4 with TRBJ1-5, with TRBD1 as a possible D gene (6 bases). V was cut by 6 bases and J by 5 bases, with 20 bases left in between. The CDR3 loop spans 16 amino acids. Germline values: CDR1 MRHNA, CDR2 SNTAGT.

This clone was detected a few times. This sequence joins TRBV6-4 and TRBJ1-6, with D possibly TRBD1 on 6 matching bases. Per the germline V gene, CDR1 is MRHNA and CDR2 is SNTAGT. V lost 0 bases and J 6 bases, leaving 9 bases between the germline ends. The CDR3 sequence is 15 residues long. The CDR3 sequence is CASSDSADSNSPLHF. CDR3 coding DNA: TGTGCCAGCAGTGACTCTGCGGACAGTAATTCACCCCTCCACTTT.

This chain joins TRBV2 and TRBJ2-2; D remains ambiguous. The CDR3 contains 14 residues. Trimming removed 2 bases from V and 8 bases from J, with 12 bases in between. From germline, CDR1 is SNHLY and CDR2 FYNNEI. CDR3 protein: CASSENWPQGELFF. CDR3 DNA sequence: TGTGCCAGCAGTGAAAATTGGCCTCAGGGGGAGCTGTTTTTT.

This clone has just one count. V gene TRBV7-8 combines with J gene TRBJ1-4; no firm D call. Trimming stripped 4 bases from V and 0 bases from J, with 12 bases between. The CDR3 is 16 residues long. Germline V gives CDR1 SGHVS, CDR2 FQNEAQ. The CDR3 bases are TGTGCCAGCAGCTCGGACTACCGTGCAACTAATGAAAAACTGTTTTTT. Its protein product is CASSSDYRATNEKLFF.

The V call is TRBV6-4, the J call TRBJ1-3, with D possibly matching TRBD1 (6 bases). This CDR3 region has 15 residues. Deletions cut 3 bases from V and 0 bases from J, with 9 bases between. Germline V gene lookup returns CDR1 MRHNA and CDR2 SNTAGT. The CDR3 loop is CASSDTGNSGNTIYF. As DNA, the CDR3 is TGTGCCAGCAGTGATACAGGGAACTCTGGAAACACCATATATTTT.

The V call is TRBV19, the J call TRBJ2-1; tentatively, D is TRBD1 (6 bases). This CDR3 region has 14 residues. CDR1 is LNHDA and CDR2 is SQIVND in the germline V gene (reference sequence). V lost 4 bases and J lost 5, with 12 bases in between. CDR3 in DNA: TGTGCCAGTAGTAAGGGGGTTGGGGACAATGAGCAGTTCTTC. Translating it yields CASSKGVGDNEQFF.

This clone has just a few counts. The J gene is TRBJ2-7, the V gene TRBV9, with D maybe TRBD1 (6 bases). Germline CDR1 is SGDLS and CDR2 is YYNGEE. The CDR3 contains 15 residues. Trimming took 0 bases from V and 0 from J, leaving 10 bases between them. In DNA form, the CDR3 reads TGTGCCAGCAGCGTAGGTTTGGACAGCTCCTACGAGCAGTACTTC. This gives the protein CASSVGLDSSYEQYF.

The chain joins TRBV7-2 to TRBJ2-1; TRBD1 matches 7 bases. V dropped 1 base and J dropped 2; count of bases not matched to a gene: 5. Germline values: CDR1 SGHTA, CDR2 FQGNSA. The CDR3 extends over 16 amino acids. CDR3 sequence (DNA): TGTGCCAGCAGCTTAGGGGACAGAGGTCCCTACAATGAGCAGTTCTTC. Its protein is CASSLGDRGPYNEQFF.

The chain combines TRBV9 with TRBJ1-3; unclear D gene. The CDR3 runs 17 residues. V was cut by 3 bases and J by 0 bases, with 16 bases left in between. Germline lookup yields CDR1 SGDLS and CDR2 YYNGEE. The CDR3 coding sequence is TGTGCCAGCAGCGAAACAACGGGATCCCTCTCTGGAAACACCATATATTTT. Translation: CASSETTGSLSGNTIYF.

This clone has more than one count but fewer than ten. This sequence joins TRBV5-1 and TRBJ1-3; 7 positions agree with TRBD1. CDR3 length equals 15 residues. V dropped 4 bases and J dropped 4; count of bases not matched to a gene: 8. Germline V gene data show CDR1 as SGHRS and CDR2 as YFSETQ. The CDR3 spells CASSTGQAAGNTIYF. As DNA, the CDR3 is TGCGCCAGCAGCACTGGACAGGCGGCAGGAAACACCATATATTTT.

This chain uses TRBV19 with TRBJ2-3; 10 bases map to TRBD2. This CDR3 is built from 15 residues. From germline, CDR1 is LNHDA and CDR2 SQIVND (reference sequence). The ends lost 6 bases at V and 8 bases at J; junction bases unmatched: 11. The CDR3 nucleotides are TGTGCCAGTAGCACTCCTCTAGCGGGGGAAGGTACGCAGTATTTT. Translation: CASSTPLAGEGTQYF.

The sample holds a few counts of this clone. J is TRBJ2-1 and V is TRBV7-9, with D tentatively TRBD1 (6 bases). V dropped 3 bases and J dropped 12 bases, with 15 bases sitting between them. There are 13 residues in the CDR3. Germline CDR1 is SEHNR and CDR2 is FQNEAQ (reference sequence). The CDR3 spells CASSFGQFQGQFF. In DNA, the CDR3 is TGTGCCAGCAGCTTTGGACAGTTTCAGGGGCAGTTCTTC.

This chain links TRBV7-9 with TRBJ2-3; D is possibly TRBD1 (6 bases). Germline V gene sequence: CDR1 SEHNR, CDR2 FQNEAQ (reference sequence). V gave up 5 bases and J gave up 2 bases, with 11 bases separating them. This CDR3 is 14 amino acids long. CDR3 DNA sequence: TGTGCCAGCAGCGGGGGACAAACCACAGATACGCAGTATTTT. This sequence encodes CASSGGQTTDTQYF.